Described below is a single TCR beta chain sequence and its context. The antigen remains undetermined. These data come from a study of T cells after yellow fever vaccination. Overall study: When fractions had low cell numbers, they were prepared with SMART-Seq v4 Ultra Low Input. Study conclusions and caveats: Clones that expanded after primary vaccination mostly reappeared after the booster (less than 98% CD4, about 91% CD8). Overall, a small share of clonotypes was seen in both CD4 and CD8 compartments.

TCRdb independently ran MiXCR on the 5' RACE reads; one entry per CDR3 protein. The sample holds some 97,000 distinct CDR3 sequences; approximately 6.3% are singletons and the top ten take roughly 41%. The source of this sequence is a man aged 18-30 years who received the YFV17D yellow fever vaccine. Sequencing used CD8+ T cells sorted from PBMCs, obtained 10 days after the yellow fever booster vaccination.

The CDR3 sequence: CASRLAGGHNEQFF. DNA for the CDR3: TGTGCCAGCAGACTAGCGGGGGGGCACAATGAGCAGTTCTTC. The rearrangement joins TRBV12-3 or TRBV12-4 to TRBJ2-1, with 13 bases matching TRBD2. V shed 6 bases, J shed 5 bases, and the junction held 1 base outside the gene matches. The CDR3 is 14 residues long.